A single sample gave rise to the 8 T cell receptor beta chains below, sequenced in a study of blood T cells in healthy people across ages. Using a J-beta primer mix together with a sample-barcoded 5' primer, a second PCR was run for about 7 to 12 cycles. MiXCR, applied by TCRdb to the 5' RACE reads, yields one record per CDR3 protein. The sample gives approximately 690,000 distinct CDR3 sequences, about 54% of which show up once; over 30% is in the top ten. Input material: blood. These receptors all stem from a man between 60 and 75 years old in good health.

The chain uses TRBV12-3 or TRBV12-4 and TRBJ1-6; no definite D call. Trimming pared 0 bases from V and 9 bases from J, leaving 12 bases between. CDR3 size: 15 residues. The CDR3 region has the DNA TGTGCCAGCAGTTTAGCCCGCTTCGGGAGTTCACCCCTCCACTTT. Translated, it gives CASSLARFGSSPLHF.

The chain has TRBV18 and TRBJ2-1, with TRBD2 identical over 14 bases. Germline-derived CDR1 and CDR2 are KGHSH and LQKENI. The J segment lost 3 bases and the V segment lost 2 bases, leaving 9 bases of the junction unmatched. The CDR3 extends over 19 amino acids. CDR3 protein: CASSPNPPGLAGVYNEQFF. CDR3 coding DNA: TGTGCCAGCTCACCAAATCCGCCGGGACTAGCGGGGGTCTACAATGAGCAGTTCTTC. Full variable domain (missing parts from reference TRBV18 and TRBJ2-1): NAGVMQNPRHLVRRRGQEARLRCSPMKGHSHVYWYRQLPEEGLKFMVYLQKENIIDESGMPKERFSAEFPKEGPSILRIQQVVRGDSAAYFCASSPNPPGLAGVYNEQFFGPGTRLTVL.

V is TRBV11-3 and J is TRBJ2-2, with D unclear. V was trimmed by 0 bases and J by 5 bases, leaving 7 bases between them. The germline CDR1 and CDR2 sequences are SGHNT and YENEEA. CDR3 length: 14 amino acids. The CDR3 DNA sequence: TGTGCCAGCAGCTTAGACAGCGAAACCGGGGAGCTGTTTTTT. The encoded protein is CASSLDSETGELFF.

This clonotype appeared a single time. The V gene is TRBV15, the J gene TRBJ2-1, with 10 bases identical to TRBD2. This CDR3 has 18 amino acids. V lost 8 bases and J lost 3; bases outside the gene matches: 16. Germline-derived CDR1 and CDR2 are LNHNV and YYDKDF (reference sequence). DNA for the CDR3: TGTGCCACCTTGCGGCCCTTCGCTAGCGGGGGCGGCTACAATGAGCAGTTCTTC. Translation: CATLRPFASGGGYNEQFF.

The V gene is TRBV7-6, the J gene TRBJ2-7; 10 positions agree with TRBD1. The DNA end is a closer match to TRBJ2-4, so the J assignment may be wrong. Germline V lookup: CDR1 SGHVS, CDR2 FNYEAQ. There are 15 residues in the CDR3. The CDR3 nucleotides are TGTGCCAGCAGCATGGGACAGGGGCCCAAAAACATTCAGTACTTC. Translation: CASSMGQGPKNIQYF.

V is TRBV21-1 and J is TRBJ1-5; the table gives TRBD1 as D, unverified against the DNA. TRBV21-1 is listed as a pseudogene. The CDR3 has 14 amino acids. DNA of the CDR3: TGTGCCAGCAGCAACCGGGGGGCGCATCAGCCCCAGCATTTT. It is translated as CASSNRGAHQPQHF.

The CDR3 spells CASSFPRTGLSGANVLTF. The CDR3 coding sequence is TGTGCCAGCAGTTTTCCCCGAACAGGTCTCTCTGGGGCCAACGTCCTGACTTTC. V is TRBV12-3 or TRBV12-4 and J is TRBJ2-6; D might be TRBD1 (5 bases). V lost 3 bases and J lost 0, with 15 bases in between. CDR3 length: 18 amino acids.

The chain has TRBV7-2 and TRBJ2-3, with 9 bases fitting TRBD1. CDR3 length equals 15 residues. Germline V CDR1 and CDR2: SGHTA, FQGNSA. Trimming took 7 bases from V and 7 from J; bases not matched to a gene: 12. CDR3: CASISVRDRVYTQYF. The DNA for the CDR3 is TGTGCCAGCATCTCCGTCCGGGACAGGGTATATACGCAGTATTTT.